The T cell receptor beta chain under discussion was sequenced for a study of OX40 agonist ivuxolimab in advanced cancers. Study background: Three patients, one with hepatocellular carcinoma and two with cutaneous melanoma, achieved partial responses. Overall study results and limits: More expanded clones were seen, on average, in CD8+ T cells than in CD4+.

Using immunoSEQ multiplex PCR, the repertoire was profiled, and TCRdb retains in-frame clones only, with some absent. The sample yields tens of thousands of clones, nearly 85% seen once. The CDR3 spans 16 residues. Trimming cost V 5 bases and J 6 bases, with 20 bases left between them. Looked up from germline, CDR1 is MDHEN and CDR2 is SYDVKM. Prior autoimmune disease or systemic immunosuppression barred patients. On this clone itself: Its antigen is unknown.

The V gene is TRBV28, the J gene TRBJ1-5; D might be TRBD1 (6 bases). The receptor was isolated from an adult with an advanced solid tumor such as melanoma, head and neck, liver or kidney cancer. The material was CD4+ or CD8+ T cells sorted from blood, obtained in a trial of the OX40 agonist ivuxolimab. CDR3 coding DNA: TGTGCCAGCAGTCTCTTCTCGGGGGGCCGTGGTCAGCCCCAGCATTTT. Translation: CASSLFSGGRGQPQHF. Using reference TRBV28 and TRBJ1-5 for the parts outside the CDR3, the full variable domain is DVKVTQSSRYLVKRTGEKVFLECVQDMDHENMFWYRQDPGLGLRLIYFSYDVKMKEKGDIPEGYSVSREKKERFSLILESASTNQTSMYLCASSLFSGGRGQPQHFGDGTRLSIL.